Listed here are 26 T cell receptor beta chains from one sample, sequenced in a study of T cell responses to AZD1222 COVID-19 vaccine. TCRdb's table, derived via immunoSEQ multiplex PCR, lists solely in-frame clones and lacks some. The table includes more than 110,000 clones, around 93% detected once. This specimen consisted of peripheral blood, obtained on day 0 of AZD1222 vaccination. The receptors shown here come from an adult in good health.

This rearrangement joins TRBV15 to TRBJ2-1; possible D gene TRBD1, 6 bases. Trimming stripped 5 bases from V and 2 bases from J, with 10 bases between. The CDR3 has 14 amino acids. Germline CDR1 is LNHNV and CDR2 is YYDKDF (reference sequence). The CDR3 region has the DNA TGTGCCACCAGCGATCGACAGGCCTACAATGAGCAGTTCTTC. Protein sequence: CATSDRQAYNEQFF.

V gene TRBV29-1 combines with J gene TRBJ2-6; D unresolved. The CDR3 has 15 residues. With 4 bases removed from V and 0 bases from J, the gap between germline ends came to 10 bases. CDR1 and CDR2 from the germline V gene are SQVTM and ANQGSEA. CDR3 region: CSVGRDNSGANVLTF. Here the CDR3 DNA reads TGCAGCGTTGGTAGAGATAACTCTGGGGCCAACGTCCTGACTTTC.

Details on this clone: Its ends do not fully match the called genes, so a read error is possible. This rearrangement joins TRBV6-2 or TRBV6-3 to TRBJ1-1, with D perhaps matching TRBD1 (5 bases). The CDR3 consists of 16 residues. Germline V gene sequence: CDR1 MNHEY, CDR2 SVGEGT. Here the CDR3 DNA reads TGTGCCAGCAGCCCTTTTATCAGGGATCTGAATACTGAAGCTTTCTTT. It specifies CASSPFIRDLNTEAFF.

This clone has a single count. The gene calls are TRBV19 and TRBJ2-7; tentatively, D is TRBD2 (7 bases). V was clipped by 5 bases and J by 2 bases, with 16 bases between them. CDR1 LNHDA and CDR2 SQIVND come from the germline V gene (reference sequence). This CDR3 is 15 amino acids long. The CDR3, as DNA: TGTGCCAGTAGTTCCTCCGGGGGGCGCGCCTACGAGCAGTACTTC. Its protein is CASSSSGGRAYEQYF.

This rearrangement joins TRBV19 to TRBJ2-2, with D hard to call. The V end lost 4 bases, the J end lost 8 bases, and 11 bases lay between the germline ends. Germline V CDR1 and CDR2: LNHDA, SQIVND (reference sequence). CDR3 length: 13 amino acids. The CDR3 DNA follows: TGTGCCAGTAGTACCCGACCCTCTGGGGAGCTGTTTTTT. This encodes CASSTRPSGELFF.

This chain connects TRBV19 to TRBJ2-7; the D is unclear. V dropped 5 bases and J dropped 5 bases, with 19 bases sitting between them. Germline V gene lookup returns CDR1 LNHDA and CDR2 SQIVND (reference sequence). The CDR3 runs to 15 residues. In DNA form, the CDR3 reads TGTGCCAGTAGTCCCTCCTCTCATCCCGGGCACGAGCAGTACTTC. Translating gives CASSPSSHPGHEQYF.

The V and J genes are TRBV27 and TRBJ2-2, with D maybe TRBD2 (6 bases). This CDR3 spans 18 amino acids. The V gene's germline CDR1 is MNHEY and CDR2 SMNVEV (reference sequence). V was cut by 5 bases and J by 1 base, with 20 bases left in between. This chain's CDR3 is CASSPPGGSVMNTGELFF. The CDR3 nucleotides are TGTGCCAGCAGTCCGCCCGGGGGTTCGGTTATGAACACCGGGGAGCTGTTTTTT.

The chain links TRBV11-3 to TRBJ2-6, with 10 bases lining up with TRBD1. The CDR3 length is 19 residues. V was clipped by 6 bases and J by 2 bases; unmatched bases: 13. The V gene's germline CDR1 is SGHNT and CDR2 YENEEA. The CDR3 DNA follows: TGTGCCAGCAGTAAGATCGGGGACAGGGGTTACCCTGGGGCCAACGTCCTGACTTTC. Its translation is CASSKIGDRGYPGANVLTF.

The gene calls are TRBV7-9 and TRBJ2-7, with 7 bases fitting TRBD2. CDR3 length equals 15 residues. Germline CDR1 reads SEHNR; CDR2 reads FQNEAQ (reference sequence). V shed 5 bases, J shed 5 bases, and the junction held 12 bases outside the gene matches. This CDR3 reads CASSPRLAGWNEQYF. In DNA, the CDR3 is TGTGCCAGCAGCCCCAGGTTAGCGGGCTGGAACGAGCAGTACTTC.

The chain joins TRBV11-2 to TRBJ2-1, with no clear D. Per germline, CDR1 SGHAT and CDR2 FQNNGV. The CDR3 contains 16 residues. Trimming shortened V by 1 base and J by 1 base, and 11 bases separated the two germline ends. CDR3 coding DNA: TGTGCCAGCAGCTTAGTGGTATCGGTTTCCTACAATGAGCAGTTCTTC. Translated, it gives CASSLVVSVSYNEQFF.

The V call is TRBV7-3, the J call TRBJ2-2; the D is unclear. The V and J ends lost 7 bases and 2 bases respectively, with 8 bases between them. Germline V gene data show CDR1 as SGHTA and CDR2 as FQGTGA. This CDR3 region has 13 residues. The CDR3 reads CASTLTNTGELFF. The CDR3 DNA reads as TGTGCCAGCACCCTAACAAACACCGGGGAGCTGTTTTTT.

The chain links TRBV5-1 to TRBJ1-4; D is ambiguous. CDR1 is SGHRS, CDR2 YFSETQ, per germline. Between the trimmed V and J ends, which lost 3 bases and 8 bases, there was a span of 11 bases. This CDR3 comprises 13 residues. This CDR3 reads CASSWNDNEKLFF. In nucleotides, the CDR3 is TGCGCCAGCAGCTGGAATGATAACGAAAAACTGTTTTTT.

The chain has TRBV9 and TRBJ2-7; TRBD2 aligns across 7 bases. V shed 0 bases, J shed 3 bases, and the junction held 9 bases outside the gene matches. CDR1 and CDR2 from the germline V gene are SGDLS and YYNGEE. This CDR3 region has 16 residues. The CDR3 sequence: CASSVVPAGTIYEQYF. CDR3 nucleotides: TGTGCCAGCAGCGTAGTGCCAGCGGGGACCATCTACGAGCAGTACTTC.

The chain carries TRBV6-5 and TRBJ1-6; D not certain. The CDR3 runs to 14 residues. Germline lookup yields CDR1 MNHEY and CDR2 SVGAGI. Deletions cut 7 bases from V and 3 bases from J, with 10 bases between. CDR3 protein: CASTWGHYNSPLHF. CDR3 nucleotides: TGTGCCAGCACGTGGGGTCACTATAATTCACCCCTCCACTTT.

This clone showed up just once. The chain is built from TRBV7-8 and TRBJ2-7; no firm D call. This CDR3 contains 12 residues. V dropped 5 bases and J dropped 0 bases, with 5 bases sitting between them. CDR1 is SGHVS, CDR2 FQNEAQ, per germline. CDR3 in DNA: TGTGCCAGCAGCCCTAGCTCCTACGAGCAGTACTTC. It specifies CASSPSSYEQYF.

The J gene is TRBJ2-7, the V gene TRBV19, with D possibly matching TRBD1 (5 bases). Germline CDR1 reads LNHDA; CDR2 reads SQIVND (reference sequence). Trimming removed 5 bases from V and 4 bases from J, with 18 bases in between. This CDR3 comprises 15 residues. The CDR3 nucleotides read TGTGCCAGTAGTCCCACTCCGACAGAGAGATACGAGCAGTACTTC. Its protein is CASSPTPTERYEQYF.

The chain is built from TRBV28 and TRBJ2-7, with D perhaps TRBD1 (5 bases). This CDR3 spans 13 amino acids. V was clipped by 5 bases and J by 5 bases, with 13 bases between them. Germline V gene data show CDR1 as MDHEN and CDR2 as SYDVKM. The DNA for the CDR3 is TGTGCCAGCAGTACCACAGGAACCCACGAGCAGTACTTC. Its translation: CASSTTGTHEQYF. Full variable domain (missing parts from reference TRBV28 and TRBJ2-7): DVKVTQSSRYLVKRTGEKVFLECVQDMDHENMFWYRQDPGLGLRLIYFSYDVKMKEKGDIPEGYSVSREKKERFSLILESASTNQTSMYLCASSTTGTHEQYFGPGTRLTVT.

The rearrangement uses TRBV6-5 and TRBJ1-3; D not resolved. The CDR3 totals 12 residues. Trimming removed 5 bases at V and 2 bases at J, with 4 bases between. Germline V gene data show CDR1 as MNHEY and CDR2 as SVGAGI. The CDR3, as DNA: TGTGCCAGCAGTCCGGCTGGAAACACCATATATTTT. Protein product: CASSPAGNTIYF.

The genes are TRBV19 and TRBJ2-5, with 8 bases fitting TRBD2. The germline gives CDR1 LNHDA, CDR2 SQIVND (reference sequence). The CDR3 totals 14 residues. V dropped 3 bases and J dropped 6; count of bases not matched to a gene: 6. CDR3 coding DNA: TGTGCCAGTAGTATCAATGCGGGAGGAAAGACCCAGTACTTC. Amino acids: CASSINAGGKTQYF.

The chain recombines TRBV3-1 (or the pseudogene TRBV3-2) with TRBJ2-7, with D possibly matching TRBD2 (7 bases). There are 13 residues in the CDR3. Germline CDR1 reads LGHDT; CDR2 reads YNNKEL (reference sequence). The germline V and J ends were trimmed by 3 bases and 5 bases, with 11 bases remaining between them. CDR3 sequence reads: CASSQRGGNEQYF. The DNA of the CDR3 is TGTGCCAGCAGCCAGAGGGGGGGTAACGAGCAGTACTTC.

This chain links TRBV2 with TRBJ1-4, with 8 bases identical to TRBD1. V dropped 7 bases and J dropped 8; count of bases not matched to a gene: 9. The germline CDR1 and CDR2 sequences are SNHLY and FYNNEI. This CDR3 region has 14 residues. The CDR3 spells CASKGGTGEEKLFF. The CDR3 DNA follows: TGTGCCAGCAAAGGGGGGACAGGAGAAGAAAAACTGTTTTTT. Looking up the rest from reference TRBV2 and TRBJ1-4 gives the full variable domain: EPEVTQTPSHQVTQMGQEVILRCVPISNHLYFYWYRQILGQKVEFLVSFYNNEISEKSEIFDDQFSVERPDGSNFTLKIRSTKLEDSAMYFCASKGGTGEEKLFFGSGTQLSVL.

The V call is TRBV5-1, the J call TRBJ2-6, with D tentatively TRBD1 (5 bases). Germline V gives CDR1 SGHRS, CDR2 YFSETQ. This CDR3 contains 16 residues. The germline V and J ends were trimmed by 0 bases and 0 bases, with 7 bases remaining between them. The CDR3 bases are TGCGCCAGCAGCTTGGTGACAGACTCTGGGGCCAACGTCCTGACTTTC. As protein: CASSLVTDSGANVLTF.

The chain combines TRBV5-4 with TRBJ1-6; 10 bases are shared with TRBD1. The CDR3 has 15 amino acids. Germline V gene sequence: CDR1 SGHNT, CDR2 YYREEE (reference sequence). Trimming took 4 bases from V and 7 from J; bases not matched to a gene: 5. The chain's CDR3 is CASSERQGANSPLHF. The CDR3 DNA reads as TGTGCCAGCAGCGAAAGACAGGGGGCAAATTCACCCCTCCACTTT.

The chain is built from TRBV14 and TRBJ1-5; no clear D gene. Germline lookup yields CDR1 SGHDN and CDR2 FVKESK. This CDR3 contains 13 residues. V was shortened by 1 base and J by 7 bases, with 8 bases between the two germline ends. The CDR3 sequence is CASSQGLEQPQHF. The DNA of the CDR3 is TGTGCCAGCAGCCAAGGTCTGGAGCAGCCCCAGCATTTT. Full variable domain (rest looked up from reference TRBV14 and TRBJ1-5): EAGVTQFPSHSVIEKGQTVTLRCDPISGHDNLYWYRRVMGKEIKFLLHFVKESKQDESGMPNNRFLAERTGGTYSTLKVQPAELEDSGVYFCASSQGLEQPQHFGDGTRLSIL.

This clone has just one count. The chain recombines TRBV15 with TRBJ2-2; 7 bases map to TRBD2. Unmatched junction bases numbered 10, after V lost 0 bases and J lost 6 bases. CDR3 length: 17 amino acids. Per germline, CDR1 LNHNV and CDR2 YYDKDF (reference sequence). The CDR3 nucleotides are TGTGCCACCAGCAGAGATCGGACTAGTGGGGTTGCCGGGGAGCTGTTTTTT. Protein: CATSRDRTSGVAGELFF.

V and J are TRBV11-3 and TRBJ2-5, with 7 bases aligning to TRBD2. Looked up from germline, CDR1 is SGHNT and CDR2 is YENEEA. The CDR3 covers 14 residues. V lost 3 bases to trimming and J lost 13 bases; unmatched junction nucleotides: 14. Here the CDR3 reads CASSFRASGAPMYF. The CDR3, as DNA: TGTGCCAGCAGCTTTCGGGCTAGCGGAGCCCCCATGTACTTC.